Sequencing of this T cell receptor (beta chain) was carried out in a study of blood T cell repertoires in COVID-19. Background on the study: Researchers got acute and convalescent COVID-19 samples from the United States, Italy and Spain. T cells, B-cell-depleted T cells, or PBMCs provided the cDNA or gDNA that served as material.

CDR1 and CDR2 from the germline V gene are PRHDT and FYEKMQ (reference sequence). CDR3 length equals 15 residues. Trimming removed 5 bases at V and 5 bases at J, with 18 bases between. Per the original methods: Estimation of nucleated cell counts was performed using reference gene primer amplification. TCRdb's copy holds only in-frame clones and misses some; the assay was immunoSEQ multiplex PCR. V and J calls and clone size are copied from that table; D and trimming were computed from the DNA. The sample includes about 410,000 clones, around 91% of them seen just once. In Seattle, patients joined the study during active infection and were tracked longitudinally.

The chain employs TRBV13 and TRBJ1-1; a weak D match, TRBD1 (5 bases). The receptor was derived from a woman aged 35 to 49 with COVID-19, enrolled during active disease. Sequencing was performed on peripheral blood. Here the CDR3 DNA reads TGTGCCAGCAGCCCAGGAGACAGTTTCCCTACTGAAGCTTTCTTT. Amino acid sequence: CASSPGDSFPTEAFF. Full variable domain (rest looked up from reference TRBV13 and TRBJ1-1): AAGVIQSPRHLIKEKRETATLKCYPIPRHDTVYWYQQGPGQDPQFLISFYEKMQSDKGSIPDRFSAQQFSDYHSELNMSSLELGDSALYFCASSPGDSFPTEAFFGQGTRLTVV.